Sequencing of this T cell receptor beta chain was carried out in a study of PD-L1 blockade in urothelial cancer. Study at large: Analysis of blood occurred 3 weeks (second dose) and 6 weeks after treatment start.

Germline-derived CDR1 and CDR2 are SQVTM and ANQGSEA. The J segment lost 3 bases and the V segment lost 6 bases, leaving 8 bases of the junction unmatched. This CDR3 is built from 15 residues. Some clones are missing from TCRdb's copy, which holds only in-frame ones; the method was immunoSEQ multiplex PCR. The sample has 95,000 to 100,000 clones, around 90% seen once. This sample's time point: pretreatment peripheral blood. Urothelial carcinoma, locally advanced or metastatic, affected the patients. The TCR sequence derives from a man in his sixties with urothelial cancer. The sample was PBMCs, taken around atezolizumab (anti-PD-L1) treatment. This chain connects TRBV29-1 to TRBJ1-4; TRBD1 agrees at 9 bases. The DNA for the CDR3 is TGCAGCGTCGGCAAGGGACAGGGTCCTAATGAAAAACTGTTTTTT. This gives the protein CSVGKGQGPNEKLFF. Using reference TRBV29-1 and TRBJ1-4 for the parts outside the CDR3, the full variable domain is SAVISQKPSRDICQRGTSLTIQCQVDSQVTMMFWYRQQPGQSLTLIATANQGSEATYESGFVIDKFPISRPNLTFSTLTVSNMSPEDSSIYLCSVGKGQGPNEKLFFGSGTQLSVL.